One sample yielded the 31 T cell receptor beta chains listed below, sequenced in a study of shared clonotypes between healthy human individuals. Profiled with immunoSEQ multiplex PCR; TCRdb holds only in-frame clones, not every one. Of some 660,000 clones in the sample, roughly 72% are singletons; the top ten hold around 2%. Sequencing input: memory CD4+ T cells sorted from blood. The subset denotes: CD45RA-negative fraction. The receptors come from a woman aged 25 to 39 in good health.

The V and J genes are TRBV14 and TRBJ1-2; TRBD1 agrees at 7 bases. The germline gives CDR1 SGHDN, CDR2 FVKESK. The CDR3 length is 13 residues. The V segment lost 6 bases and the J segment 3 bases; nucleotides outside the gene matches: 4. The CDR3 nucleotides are TGTGCCAGCAGTCAGGGGGAGGACTATGGCTACACCTTC. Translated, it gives CASSQGEDYGYTF.

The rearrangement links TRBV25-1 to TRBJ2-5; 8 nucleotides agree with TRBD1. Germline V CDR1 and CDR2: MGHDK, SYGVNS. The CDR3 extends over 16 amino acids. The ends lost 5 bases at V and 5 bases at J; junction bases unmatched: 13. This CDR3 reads CASSLAGGADFETQYF. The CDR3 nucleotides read TGTGCCAGCAGTTTAGCAGGGGGCGCGGATTTCGAGACCCAGTACTTC.

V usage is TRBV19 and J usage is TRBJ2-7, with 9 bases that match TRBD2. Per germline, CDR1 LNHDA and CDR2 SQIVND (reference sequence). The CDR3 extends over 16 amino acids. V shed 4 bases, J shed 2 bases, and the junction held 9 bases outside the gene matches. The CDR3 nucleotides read TGTGCCAGTAGTACCCGGACTAGCGCAGCACCCTACGAGCAGTACTTC. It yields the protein CASSTRTSAAPYEQYF.

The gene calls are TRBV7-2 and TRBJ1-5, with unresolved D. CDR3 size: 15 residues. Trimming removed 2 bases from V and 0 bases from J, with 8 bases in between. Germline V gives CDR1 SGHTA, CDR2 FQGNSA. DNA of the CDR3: TGTGCCAGCAGCTTAAACATTTATAGCAATCAGCCCCAGCATTTT. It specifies CASSLNIYSNQPQHF.

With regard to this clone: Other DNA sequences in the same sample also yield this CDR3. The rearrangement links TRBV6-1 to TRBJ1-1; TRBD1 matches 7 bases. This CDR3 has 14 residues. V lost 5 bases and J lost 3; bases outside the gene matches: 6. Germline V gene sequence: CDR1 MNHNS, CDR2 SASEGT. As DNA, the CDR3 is TGTGCCAGCAGTAGAGCAGGGGGTCACACTGAAGCTTTCTTT. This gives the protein CASSRAGGHTEAFF.

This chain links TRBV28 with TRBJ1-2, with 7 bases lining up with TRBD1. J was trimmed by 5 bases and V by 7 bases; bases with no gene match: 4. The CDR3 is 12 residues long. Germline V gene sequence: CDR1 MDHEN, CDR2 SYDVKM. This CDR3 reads CASNTGEYGYTF. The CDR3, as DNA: TGTGCCAGCAATACAGGGGAATATGGCTACACCTTC.

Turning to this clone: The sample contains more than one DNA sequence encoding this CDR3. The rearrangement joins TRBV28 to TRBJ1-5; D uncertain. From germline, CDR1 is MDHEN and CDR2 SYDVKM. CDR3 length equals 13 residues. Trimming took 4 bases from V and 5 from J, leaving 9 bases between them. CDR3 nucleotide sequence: TGTGCCAGCAGTTCGGGCCCCTATCAGCCCCAGCATTTT. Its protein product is CASSSGPYQPQHF.

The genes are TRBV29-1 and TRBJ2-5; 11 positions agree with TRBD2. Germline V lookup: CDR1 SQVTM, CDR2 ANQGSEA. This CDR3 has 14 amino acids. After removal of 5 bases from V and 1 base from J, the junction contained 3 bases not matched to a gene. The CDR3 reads CSVLTSGTQETQYF. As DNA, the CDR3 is TGCAGCGTTTTGACTAGCGGGACCCAAGAGACCCAGTACTTC.

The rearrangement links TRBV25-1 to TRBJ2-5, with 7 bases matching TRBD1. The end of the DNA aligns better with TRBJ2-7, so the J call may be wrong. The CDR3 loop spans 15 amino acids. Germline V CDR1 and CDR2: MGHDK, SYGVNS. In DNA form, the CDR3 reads TGTGCCAGCAGCCGAGACGACAGGGTTTATTACGAGCAGTACTTC. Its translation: CASSRDDRVYYEQYF.

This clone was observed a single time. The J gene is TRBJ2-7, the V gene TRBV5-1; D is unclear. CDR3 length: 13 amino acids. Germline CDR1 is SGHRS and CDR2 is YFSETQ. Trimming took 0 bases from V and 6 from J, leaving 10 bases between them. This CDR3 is CASSLVDGLEQYF. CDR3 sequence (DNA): TGCGCCAGCAGCTTGGTTGACGGGCTCGAGCAGTACTTC.

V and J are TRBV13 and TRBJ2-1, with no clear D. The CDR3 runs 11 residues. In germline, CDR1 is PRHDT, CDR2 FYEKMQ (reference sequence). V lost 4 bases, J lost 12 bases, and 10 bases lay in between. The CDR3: CASSWSNRQFF. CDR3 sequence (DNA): TGTGCCAGCAGCTGGTCTAACAGGCAGTTCTTC.

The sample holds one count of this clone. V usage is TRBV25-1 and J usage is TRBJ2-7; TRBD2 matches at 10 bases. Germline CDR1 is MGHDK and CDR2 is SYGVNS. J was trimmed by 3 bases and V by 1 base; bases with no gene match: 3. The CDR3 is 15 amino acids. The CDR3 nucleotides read TGTGCCAGCAGTGAATCCCTAGCGGGAGACTACGAGCAGTACTTC. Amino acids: CASSESLAGDYEQYF.

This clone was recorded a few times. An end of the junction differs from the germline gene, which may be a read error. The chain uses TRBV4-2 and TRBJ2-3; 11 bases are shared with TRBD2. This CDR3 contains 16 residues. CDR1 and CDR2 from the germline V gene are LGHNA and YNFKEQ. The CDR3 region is CASSQDWGTSGVRSVF. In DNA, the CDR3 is TGTGCCAGCAGCCAAGATTGGGGGACTAGCGGAGTACGCAGTGTTTTT.

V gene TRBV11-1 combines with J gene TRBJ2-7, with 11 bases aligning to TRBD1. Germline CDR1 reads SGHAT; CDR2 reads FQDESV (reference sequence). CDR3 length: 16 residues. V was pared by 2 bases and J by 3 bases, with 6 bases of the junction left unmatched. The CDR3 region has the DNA TGTGCCAGCAGCTTAACAAGGGGGACAGGGGGCTACGAGCAGTACTTC. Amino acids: CASSLTRGTGGYEQYF.

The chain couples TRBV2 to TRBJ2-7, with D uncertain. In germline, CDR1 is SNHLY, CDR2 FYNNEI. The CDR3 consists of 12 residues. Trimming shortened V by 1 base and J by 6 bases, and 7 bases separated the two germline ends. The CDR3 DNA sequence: TGTGCCAGCAGTGAAGGGCCCGGCGAGCAGTACTTC. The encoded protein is CASSEGPGEQYF.

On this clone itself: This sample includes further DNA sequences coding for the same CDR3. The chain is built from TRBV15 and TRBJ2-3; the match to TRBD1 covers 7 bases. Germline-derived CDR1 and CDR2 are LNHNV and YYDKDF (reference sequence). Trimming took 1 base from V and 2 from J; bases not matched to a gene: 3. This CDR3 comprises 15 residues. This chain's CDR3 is CATSRAQGITDTQYF. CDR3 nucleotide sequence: TGTGCCACCAGCAGAGCACAGGGGATCACAGATACGCAGTATTTT.

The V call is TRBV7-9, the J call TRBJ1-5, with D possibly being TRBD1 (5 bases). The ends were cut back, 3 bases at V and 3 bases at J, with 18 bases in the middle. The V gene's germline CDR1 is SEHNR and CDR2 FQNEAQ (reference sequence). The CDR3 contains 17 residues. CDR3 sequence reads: CASSFLRAGQFNQPQHF. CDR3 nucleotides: TGTGCCAGCAGCTTTTTAAGGGCGGGGCAGTTCAATCAGCCCCAGCATTTT.

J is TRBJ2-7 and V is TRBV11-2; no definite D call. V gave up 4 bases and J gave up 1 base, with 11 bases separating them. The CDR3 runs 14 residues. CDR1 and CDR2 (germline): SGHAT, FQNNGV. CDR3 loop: CASSSAGRSYEQYF. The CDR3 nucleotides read TGTGCCAGCAGCTCTGCTGGCAGATCCTACGAGCAGTACTTC.

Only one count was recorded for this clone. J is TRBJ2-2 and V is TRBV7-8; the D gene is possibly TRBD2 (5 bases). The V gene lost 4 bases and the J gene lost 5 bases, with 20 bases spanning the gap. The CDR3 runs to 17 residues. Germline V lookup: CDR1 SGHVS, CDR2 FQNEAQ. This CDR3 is CASSSQPGLASTGELFF. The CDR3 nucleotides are TGTGCCAGCAGCTCCCAGCCGGGCTTAGCGTCAACCGGGGAGCTGTTTTTT.

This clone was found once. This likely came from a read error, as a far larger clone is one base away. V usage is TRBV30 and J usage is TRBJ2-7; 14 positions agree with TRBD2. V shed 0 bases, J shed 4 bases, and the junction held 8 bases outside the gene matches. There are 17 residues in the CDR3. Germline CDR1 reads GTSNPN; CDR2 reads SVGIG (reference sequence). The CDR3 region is CAWSVAGTSGSQYEQYF. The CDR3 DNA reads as TGTGCCTGGAGTGTTGCCGGGACTAGCGGGAGTCAATACGAGCAGTACTTC.

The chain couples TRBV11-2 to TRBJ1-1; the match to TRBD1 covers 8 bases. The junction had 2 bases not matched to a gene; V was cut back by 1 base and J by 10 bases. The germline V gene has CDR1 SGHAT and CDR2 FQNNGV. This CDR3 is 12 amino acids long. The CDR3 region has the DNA TGTGCCAGCAGCTTAGCGGGGACAGGAGCTTTCTTT. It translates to CASSLAGTGAFF.

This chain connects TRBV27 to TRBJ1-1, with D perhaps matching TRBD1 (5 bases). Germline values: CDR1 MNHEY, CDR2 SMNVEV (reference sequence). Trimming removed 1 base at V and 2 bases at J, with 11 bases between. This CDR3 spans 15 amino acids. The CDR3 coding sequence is TGTGCCAGCAGTTTATATGGCGGGGGAAACACTGAAGCTTTCTTT. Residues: CASSLYGGGNTEAFF.

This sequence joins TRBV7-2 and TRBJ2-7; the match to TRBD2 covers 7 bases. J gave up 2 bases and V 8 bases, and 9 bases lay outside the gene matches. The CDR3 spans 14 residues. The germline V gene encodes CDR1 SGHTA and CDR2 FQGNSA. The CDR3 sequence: CASGPGAGTYEQYF. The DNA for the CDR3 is TGTGCCAGCGGGCCGGGAGCGGGGACCTACGAGCAGTACTTC.

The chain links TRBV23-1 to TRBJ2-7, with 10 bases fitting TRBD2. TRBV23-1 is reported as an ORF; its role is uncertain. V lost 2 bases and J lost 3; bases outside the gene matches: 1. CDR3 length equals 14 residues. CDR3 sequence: CASSQTSGNYEQYF. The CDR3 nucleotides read TGCGCCAGCAGTCAAACTAGCGGGAACTACGAGCAGTACTTC.

CDR3 nucleotides: TGTGCCAGCTCCGGGAGGATAGATGAGCAGTACTTC. It encodes CASSGRIDEQYF. V usage is TRBV18 and J usage is TRBJ2-7; 7 bases match TRBD2. Germline CDR1 KGHSH, CDR2 LQKENI. V lost 6 bases to trimming and J lost 7 bases; unmatched junction nucleotides: 6. There are 12 residues in the CDR3.

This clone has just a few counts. The CDR3, as DNA: TGTGCCAGCAGCATAACCGGGACTAGCGGGCCTTTGTACCCCCAGTACTTC. This encodes CASSITGTSGPLYPQYF. The rearrangement uses TRBV7-2 and TRBJ2-5, with 12 bases lining up with TRBD2. The germline gives CDR1 SGHTA, CDR2 FQGNSA. The CDR3 length is 17 residues. Germline trimming cut 5 bases from V and 9 bases from J; bases unmatched to any gene: 16.

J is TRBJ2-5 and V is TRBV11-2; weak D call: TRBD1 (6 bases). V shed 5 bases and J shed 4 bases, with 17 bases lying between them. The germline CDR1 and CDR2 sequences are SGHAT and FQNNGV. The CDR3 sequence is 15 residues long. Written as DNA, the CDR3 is TGTGCCAGCAGCACGGACAGTGTAGGCCGAGAGACCCAGTACTTC. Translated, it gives CASSTDSVGRETQYF.

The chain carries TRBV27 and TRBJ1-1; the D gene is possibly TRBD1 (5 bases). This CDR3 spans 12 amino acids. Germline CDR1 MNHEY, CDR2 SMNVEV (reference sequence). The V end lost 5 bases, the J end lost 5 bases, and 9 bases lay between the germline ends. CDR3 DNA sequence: TGTGCCAGCAGTCAGACAGCAACTGAAGCTTTCTTT. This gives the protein CASSQTATEAFF.

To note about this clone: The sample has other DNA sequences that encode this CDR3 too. CDR3 DNA sequence: TGTGCCAGCAGTGACAACTATAGCAATCAGCCCCAGCATTTT. It encodes CASSDNYSNQPQHF. This chain uses TRBV2 with TRBJ1-5; no clear D gene. Trimming cost V 3 bases and J 0 bases, with 6 bases left between them. CDR3 size: 14 residues. CDR1 and CDR2 (germline): SNHLY, FYNNEI.

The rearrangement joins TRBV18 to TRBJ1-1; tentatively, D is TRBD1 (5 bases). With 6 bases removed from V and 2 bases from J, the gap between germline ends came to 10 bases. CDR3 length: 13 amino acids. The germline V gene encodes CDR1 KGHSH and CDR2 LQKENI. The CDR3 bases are TGTGCCAGCTCTCAACAGGAAAACACTGAAGCTTTCTTT. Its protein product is CASSQQENTEAFF. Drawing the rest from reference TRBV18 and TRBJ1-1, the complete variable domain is NAGVMQNPRHLVRRRGQEARLRCSPMKGHSHVYWYRQLPEEGLKFMVYLQKENIIDESGMPKERFSAEFPKEGPSILRIQQVVRGDSAAYFCASSQQENTEAFFGQGTRLTVV.

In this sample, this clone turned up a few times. CDR3 DNA sequence: TGCGCCAGCAGCCAAGCCGGGAGGGCCTTCAATGAGCAGTTCTTC. It is translated as CASSQAGRAFNEQFF. The chain recombines TRBV4-1 with TRBJ2-1, with TRBD2 matching 8 bases. Germline CDR1 MGHRA, CDR2 YSYEKL. This CDR3 spans 15 amino acids. Trimming removed 1 base from V and 6 bases from J; junction bases left unmatched: 5.